This TCR beta chain was captured by sequencing in a study of blood T cell repertoires in COVID-19 (dated by TCRdb to the early 2020s). Looking at the study overall: Samples from collaborators originated in the United States, Italy and Spain and spanned both the acute and convalescent phases of COVID-19. The prospective study material was composed of cDNA or gDNA derived from T cells, B-cell-depleted T cells, or PBMCs. Deeply sampled blood TCRbeta repertoires from subjects exposed to, actively infected with, or recovered from COVID-19 were included in the dataset. The repertoires were released in a freely available public database intended as a resource for research on the immune response to SARS-CoV-2. Samples were obtained from the ongoing ImmuneRACE study (first 160 participants) and from 1,200 or so subjects provided by 6 global collaborators. Sample metadata almost always included a de-identified subject ID, COVID-19 status, age in years and sex. Where available, HLA class I and class II types were taken from metadata supplied by the sample provider and were not determined by assay-based typing.

As to this clone: The antigen it recognizes is unknown. Per-base quality was not reported, and no clone a single base away is much larger than it.

CDR1 MNHEY and CDR2 SMNVEV are derived from the germline V gene (reference sequence). V lost 0 bases and J lost 6 bases; the stretch between them is 7 bases long. Including cysteine and phenylalanine, the CDR3 has 13 amino acids. The sequence is cut down to CDR3 DNA, 39 bases in frame from base 1. The paper as a whole reports these results and caveats: The quantity of clinical and demographic metadata differed by source and by participant and was supplied without curation.

In the prospective study, participants were 18 to 89 years old, resided in around 25 geographic areas of the United States, and were enrolled through a virtual design. In the prospective study, cohorts were assigned on the basis of participant-reported clinical history obtained from a screening survey and a study questionnaire. In the prospective study, mobile phlebotomists collected whole blood, serum and a nasopharyngeal or oropharyngeal swab from each participant. Additional blood draws and questionnaires over an approximately 2-month period could optionally be provided by prospective study participants. Prospective study blood samples were shipped either frozen or at room temperature before DNA extraction. The immunoSEQ Assay, a bias-controlled multiplex PCR, was used to amplify TCRbeta CDR3 regions from genomic DNA. As for how the authors treated the data: Nucleated cell counts per sample were estimated from amplification of reference gene primers within the assay. To quantify the absolute abundance of each unique TCRbeta CDR3 rearrangement, sequence reads were collapsed and filtered. For each sample, productive Simpson clonality was calculated as the square root of Simpson's diversity index over productive rearrangements. The clones in this table, taken by TCRdb from immuneACCESS, are in-frame only. Not every clone is retained; where verified, under half of the shortfall comes from an unresolved V gene, and the cause of the rest is unknown. That table furnishes V, J and clone size, whereas the DNA furnished D and trimming. Across this sample there are approximately 240,000 clones, with 85% to 90% seen only once. The ten biggest clones cover under 3.5% of the sample.

The source material was PBMCs or T cells enriched from blood (not recorded which). This TCR derives from a young woman in a cohort exposed to, infected with or recovered from COVID-19 (not recorded which). Here the chain combines TRBV27 and TRBJ2-3; the D gene is not confidently resolved. The base sequence is TGTGCCAGCAGTTTATCAACAATGGATACGCAGTATTTT. Its amino acids are CASSLSTMDTQYF.